Following are 14 T cell receptor beta chains from one sample sequenced in a study of response to subunit inactivated influenza vaccine. MiXCR, applied by TCRdb to the RT-PCR reads, yields one record per CDR3 protein. The data contain under 750,000 distinct CDR3 sequences, 12% of them seen just once; the ten biggest clones take up roughly a tenth. The material was PBMCs from blood, obtained on the day of vaccination. These receptors originate from a middle-aged man who received an inactivated influenza vaccine.

As DNA, the CDR3 is TGTGCCAGCAGCTTAGTGGGCAAGAACACCGGGGAGCTGTTTTTT. Its translation: CASSLVGKNTGELFF. V is TRBV11-2 and J is TRBJ2-2; D remains unclear. Germline V gives CDR1 SGHAT, CDR2 FQNNGV. Between the trimmed V and J ends, which lost 1 base and 1 base, there was a span of 7 bases. The CDR3 spans 15 residues.

The rearrangement joins TRBV6-5 to TRBJ2-7, with D maybe TRBD2 (6 bases). V shed 0 bases and J shed 3 bases, with 15 bases lying between them. Per the germline V gene, CDR1 is MNHEY and CDR2 is SVGAGI. The length of the CDR3 is 16 residues. This CDR3 reads CASSYSPLGLYYEQYF. Written as DNA, the CDR3 is TGTGCCAGCAGTTACTCACCCTTGGGACTTTACTACGAGCAGTACTTC.

The genes are TRBV19 and TRBJ2-7; D gene ambiguous. The CDR3 sequence is 14 residues long. Trimming took off 3 bases at V and 2 bases at J, with 11 bases between the two ends. The germline V gene has CDR1 LNHDA and CDR2 SQIVND (reference sequence). The CDR3 coding sequence is TGTGCCAGTAGTATGAAGGACGGTCCCTACGAGCAGTACTTC. Translated: CASSMKDGPYEQYF.

This chain joins TRBV7-2 and TRBJ2-3, with TRBD2 as a possible D gene (6 bases). Deletions cut 5 bases from V and 2 bases from J, with 17 bases between. CDR1 and CDR2 (germline): SGHTA, FQGNSA. CDR3 size: 16 residues. The CDR3 protein is CASSPGGARTTDTQYF. The DNA for the CDR3 is TGTGCCAGCAGCCCCGGAGGGGCACGAACCACAGATACGCAGTATTTT.

This clonotype was seen more than once but under ten times. The gene calls are TRBV28 and TRBJ1-5, with 10 bases identical to TRBD1. V lost 8 bases to trimming and J lost 6 bases; unmatched junction nucleotides: 10. Looked up from germline, CDR1 is MDHEN and CDR2 is SYDVKM. The CDR3 covers 15 residues. CDR3 loop: CASRFRDRGFQPQHF. The CDR3 nucleotides are TGTGCCAGCCGATTCCGGGACAGGGGATTTCAGCCCCAGCATTTT.

This clonotype occurred a few times. The chain uses TRBV24-1 and TRBJ2-3, with D possibly being TRBD2 (5 bases). V lost 6 bases, J lost 4 bases, and 10 bases lay in between. The CDR3 is 13 residues long. Germline lookup yields CDR1 KGHDR and CDR2 SFDVKD. CDR3 region: CATSTPRADTQYF. As DNA, the CDR3 is TGTGCCACCAGTACCCCGAGGGCAGATACGCAGTATTTT.

Regarding this clonotype: This may be a read error: a much more frequent sequence differs by one nucleotide. V gene TRBV2 combines with J gene TRBJ2-1, with D perhaps TRBD2 (6 bases). Germline V lookup: CDR1 SNHLY, CDR2 FYNNEI. This CDR3 comprises 13 residues. The germline V and J ends were trimmed by 6 bases and 9 bases, with 15 bases remaining between them. The CDR3 spells CASRRTNNGEQFF. The DNA of the CDR3 is TGTGCCAGCAGAAGGACTAACAACGGTGAGCAGTTCTTC. The variable domain in full, completed from reference TRBV2 and TRBJ2-1, reads EPEVTQTPSHQVTQMGQEVILRCVPISNHLYFYWYRQILGQKVEFLVSFYNNEISEKSEIFDDQFSVERPDGSNFTLKIRSTKLEDSAMYFCASRRTNNGEQFFGPGTRLTVL.

There are a few counts of this clonotype. J is TRBJ1-1 and V is TRBV6-1; 7 bases match TRBD1. Germline CDR1 reads MNHNS; CDR2 reads SASEGT. V lost 6 bases and J lost 5; bases outside the gene matches: 9. CDR3 length: 14 residues. The chain's CDR3 is CASRGAGGWTEAFF. In nucleotides, the CDR3 is TGTGCCAGCAGGGGGGCAGGGGGGTGGACTGAAGCTTTCTTT.

This clonotype was detected ten times or more. V and J are TRBV7-9 and TRBJ2-3; 7 bases match TRBD1. From germline, CDR1 is SEHNR and CDR2 FQNEAQ (reference sequence). The CDR3 length is 15 residues. After removal of 5 bases from V and 5 bases from J, the junction contained 10 bases not matched to a gene. The CDR3 protein is CASSQTGTERDTQYF. CDR3 coding DNA: TGTGCCAGCAGCCAAACCGGGACAGAAAGAGATACGCAGTATTTT.

There are many counts of this clonotype. The V and J genes are TRBV12-3 or TRBV12-4 and TRBJ2-3; D gene ambiguous. The CDR3 totals 11 residues. V was clipped by 6 bases and J by 4 bases, with 5 bases between them. The CDR3 sequence: CASSVADTQYF. The CDR3 bases are TGTGCCAGCAGCGTTGCAGATACGCAGTATTTT.

V gene TRBV5-1 combines with J gene TRBJ2-5, with D possibly TRBD2 on 5 matching bases. CDR3 size: 13 residues. V lost 2 bases to trimming and J lost 3 bases, with 8 bases between them. The germline CDR1 and CDR2 sequences are SGHRS and YFSETQ. CDR3 DNA: TGCGCCAGCAGCTTATTGAGGGAAGAGACCCAGTACTTC. This codes for CASSLLREETQYF.

The chain combines TRBV5-6 with TRBJ1-1; D call uncertain. Germline V gene lookup returns CDR1 SGHDT and CDR2 YYEEEE. CDR3 length equals 14 residues. V shed 3 bases and J shed 1 base, with 10 bases lying between them. Here the CDR3 DNA reads TGTGCCAGCAGCTGGGTGCATGCGAACACTGAAGCTTTCTTT. Encoded protein: CASSWVHANTEAFF.

CDR3 nucleotides: TGTGCCAGCAGCTTAGCGGGCCCCTGGGTCGGGGAGCAGTACTTC. Amino acids: CASSLAGPWVGEQYF. The chain uses TRBV7-2 and TRBJ2-7; unclear D gene. This CDR3 comprises 15 residues. V lost 0 bases, J lost 7 bases, and 16 bases lay in between. CDR1 is SGHTA, CDR2 FQGNSA, per germline.

This clonotype was seen only a few times. V gene TRBV7-9 combines with J gene TRBJ1-1; TRBD1 matches 10 bases. V gave up 5 bases and J gave up 4 bases; unmatched junction bases: 7. Germline V lookup: CDR1 SEHNR, CDR2 FQNEAQ (reference sequence). The CDR3 runs 15 residues. In DNA form, the CDR3 reads TGTGCCAGCAGCCCGGGACAGGGGTCGGGCACTGAAGCTTTCTTT. Amino acid sequence: CASSPGQGSGTEAFF.